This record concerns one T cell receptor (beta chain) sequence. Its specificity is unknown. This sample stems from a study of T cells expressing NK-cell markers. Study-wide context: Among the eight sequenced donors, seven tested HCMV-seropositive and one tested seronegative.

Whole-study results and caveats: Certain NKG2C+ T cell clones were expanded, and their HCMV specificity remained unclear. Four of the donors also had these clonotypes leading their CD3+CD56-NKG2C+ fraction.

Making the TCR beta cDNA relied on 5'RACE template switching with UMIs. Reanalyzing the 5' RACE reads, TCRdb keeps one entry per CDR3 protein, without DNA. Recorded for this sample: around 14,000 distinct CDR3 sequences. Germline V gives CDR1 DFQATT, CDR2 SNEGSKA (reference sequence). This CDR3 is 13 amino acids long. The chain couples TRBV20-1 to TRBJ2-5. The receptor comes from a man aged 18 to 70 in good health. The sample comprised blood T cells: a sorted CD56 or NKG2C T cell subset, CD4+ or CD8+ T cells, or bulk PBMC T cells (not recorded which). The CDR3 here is CSVLYSGDETQYF.